This entry describes one T cell receptor (beta chain). The target antigen is unknown. The sample comes from a study of CD8 T cells in ankylosing spondylitis. Scientists made TCR beta libraries using quantitative 5'-RACE with molecular barcodes. From the 5' RACE reads, TCRdb called clonotypes with MiXCR, one entry per CDR3 protein. Altogether a few hundred thousand distinct CDR3 sequences are present, around 20% being singletons, with the ten largest covering about 4%. CDR1 MNHEY and CDR2 SVGEGT come from the germline V gene. There are 15 residues in the CDR3. Trimming cost V 5 bases and J 4 bases; bases outside gene matches: 6. Broader study findings: Matched synovial fluid from ankylosing spondylitis patients was reported to be enriched for disease-linked clones. There was a TCR beta motif, made of several highly homologous variants, that appeared characteristic of ankylosing spondylitis blood.

The TCR was taken from a female donor with ankylosing spondylitis or in good health (not recorded which). The chain has TRBV6-2 or TRBV6-3 and TRBJ2-2, with 8 bases fitting TRBD1. The sample consisted of blood, either unsorted or a sorted T cell fraction (not recorded which). The CDR3 coding sequence is TGTGCCAGCAGTGCGCGACAGGGGTTCACCGGGGAGCTGTTTTTT. Translation gives CASSARQGFTGELFF.